This entry describes one T cell receptor (beta chain). Its antigen remains unknown. This sample was taken from a study of beta chain features in type 1 diabetes. Overall study: Examined across all samples were about 110,000,000 sorted cells. Overall study findings and caveats: Resolution of whether HLA type affects TCRB rearrangement was not achieved here. Among type 1 diabetes patients, VDJ junctions had fewer insertions and more deletions. Significant though moderate, a shortening of TCRB CDR3s appeared in all four CD4+ subsets of Type 1 diabetes patients.

Reverse transcribing all isolated RNA meant expressed TCRB transcripts were sequenced. Data came from immunoSEQ multiplex PCR; TCRdb stores just in-frame clones and leaves some out. The profile covers approximately 170,000 clones, with approximately 8% appearing a single time and approximately 0.5% taken by the ten largest. By way of CD45RO/CCR7/CD25/CD127/CD95/CD27, the CD4+ regulatory, stem cell-like memory, central memory and naive cells were sorted. The sequencing input was central memory CD4+ T cells from blood. The receptor was derived from a man between 18 and 29 years old with type 1 diabetes.

The CDR3 DNA sequence: TGTGCCAGCAGTGTTAGTTGGGAAGCTTTCTTT. The encoded protein is CASSVSWEAFF. This chain joins TRBV2 and TRBJ1-1; D gene uncertain. Trimming cost V 4 bases and J 8 bases, with 8 bases left between them. The CDR3 totals 11 residues. Per the germline V gene, CDR1 is SNHLY and CDR2 is FYNNEI.